This entry features one T cell receptor (beta chain) sequence. The entry originates in a study of T cell responses to AZD1222 COVID-19 vaccine. Data came from immunoSEQ multiplex PCR; TCRdb stores just in-frame clones and leaves some out. The sample gives more than 95,000 clones, about nine tenths of which show up once; over 3% is in the top ten. The CDR3 consists of 15 residues. In germline, CDR1 is SGHVS, CDR2 FQNEAQ. V was trimmed by 4 bases and J by 4 bases, leaving 14 bases between them. The sequences come from peripheral blood, collected 28 days after the second dose of the MenACWY control vaccine. V gene TRBV7-8 combines with J gene TRBJ1-3; D is unresolved. The clonotype was recovered from an adult who received the MenACWY meningococcal vaccine as a control. The CDR3 DNA is TGTGCCAGCAGCTCAGACACCGAAACCGGAAACACCATATATTTT. Its translation: CASSSDTETGNTIYF.